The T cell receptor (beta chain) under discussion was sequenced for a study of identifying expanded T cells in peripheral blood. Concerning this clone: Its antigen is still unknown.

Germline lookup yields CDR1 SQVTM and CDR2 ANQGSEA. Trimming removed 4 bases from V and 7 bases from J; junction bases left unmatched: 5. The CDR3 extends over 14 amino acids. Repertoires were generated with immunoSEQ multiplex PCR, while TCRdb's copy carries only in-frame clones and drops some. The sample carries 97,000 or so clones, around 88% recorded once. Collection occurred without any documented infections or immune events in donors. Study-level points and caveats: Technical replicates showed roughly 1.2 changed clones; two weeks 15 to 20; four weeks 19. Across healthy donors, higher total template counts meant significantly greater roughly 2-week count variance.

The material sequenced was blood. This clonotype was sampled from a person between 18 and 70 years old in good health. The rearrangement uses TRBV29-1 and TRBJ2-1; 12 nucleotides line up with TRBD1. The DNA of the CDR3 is TGCAGCGTTGCGCGGGGACAGGGGGCTAATGAGCAGTTCTTC. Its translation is CSVARGQGANEQFF.